A selection of T cell receptor beta chains follows, all from one sample in a study of patients and donors after allogeneic stem cell transplantation. TCRdb reprocessed the RT-PCR reads via MiXCR and lists one record per CDR3 protein. The top ten clones hold about 6% of a sample with about a million distinct CDR3 sequences, roughly 17% of them seen once. Material: blood, either unsorted or a sorted T cell fraction (not recorded which). These receptor sequences come from a human donor who was either an allogeneic HSCT recipient or a stem cell or donor lymphocyte infusion donor (not recorded which). It is not recorded whose cells these are; they may come from a transplant donor. CDR3s include the opening cysteine and the closing phenylalanine or tryptophan. D genes are given only for firm matches. Size is omitted from some rows. Given values are once, few, many or a class for expanded clones.

V gene: TRBV27
clone size: few
D gene: NA
J gene: TRBJ2-3
CDR3 protein: CASKETGTGAWDTQYF
CDR3 DNA: TGTGCCAGCAAAGAGACGGGGACGGGCGCGTGGGATACGCAGTATTTT

V gene: TRBV20-1
clone size: few
D gene: NA
J gene: TRBJ2-7
CDR3 protein: CSARDLGRPTYEQYF
CDR3 DNA: TGCAGTGCTAGAGATCTTGGACGCCCCACCTACGAGCAGTACTTC

V gene: TRBV6-2/TRBV6-3
clone size: NA
D gene: TRBD2
J gene: TRBJ2-1
CDR3 protein: CASSPGLAGVDRNEQFF
CDR3 DNA: TGTGCCAGCAGTCCCGGACTAGCGGGAGTAGATCGCAATGAGCAGTTCTTC

V gene: TRBV6-5
clone size: NA
D gene: TRBD1
J gene: TRBJ2-5
CDR3 protein: CASSYVGQGWMETQYF
CDR3 DNA: TGTGCCAGCAGTTACGTCGGACAGGGGTGGATGGAGACCCAGTACTTC

V gene: TRBV3-1
clone size: NA
D gene: TRBD2
J gene: TRBJ2-3
CDR3 protein: CACNYGGGSNTQYF
CDR3 DNA: TGTGCCTGCAACTATGGCGGGGGGTCAAATACGCAGTATTTT

V gene: TRBV12-3/TRBV12-4
clone size: few
D gene: NA
J gene: TRBJ2-3
CDR3 protein: CASSTGWGSSTDTQYF
CDR3 DNA: TGTGCCAGCAGTACCGGCTGGGGCTCAAGCACAGATACGCAGTATTTT

V gene: TRBV30
clone size: NA
D gene: NA
J gene: TRBJ2-3
CDR3 protein: CAWSSVAGTDTQYF
CDR3 DNA: TGTGCCTGGAGTTCCGTGGCGGGGACAGATACGCAGTATTTT

V gene: TRBV7-6
clone size: NA
D gene: TRBD2
J gene: TRBJ2-2
CDR3 protein: CASSLGASGTGELFF
CDR3 DNA: TGTGCCAGCAGCTTAGGGGCTAGCGGGACCGGGGAGCTGTTTTTT

V gene: TRBV5-1
clone size: few
D gene: NA
J gene: TRBJ1-5
CDR3 protein: CASSPTGGANQPQHF
CDR3 DNA: TGCGCCAGCAGCCCAACGGGGGGGGCCAATCAGCCCCAGCATTTT

V gene: TRBV3-1
clone size: few
D gene: TRBD2
J gene: TRBJ2-5
CDR3 protein: CASSRTSGRSETQYF
CDR3 DNA: TGTGCCAGCAGCCGTACTAGCGGGAGATCCGAGACCCAGTACTTC

V gene: TRBV6-1
clone size: NA
D gene: NA
J gene: TRBJ2-3
CDR3 protein: CASSQDSTHGTDTQYF
CDR3 DNA: TGTGCCAGCAGTCAGGATTCGACCCATGGCACAGATACGCAGTATTTT

V gene: TRBV10-3
clone size: NA
D gene: NA
J gene: TRBJ2-3
CDR3 protein: CAISESPGPTDTQYF
CDR3 DNA: TGTGCCATCAGTGAGTCTCCCGGTCCCACAGATACGCAGTATTTT

V gene: TRBV20-1
clone size: NA
D gene: TRBD2
J gene: TRBJ2-1
CDR3 protein: CSARRLAAWNEQFF
CDR3 DNA: TGCAGTGCTAGACGACTAGCGGCTTGGAATGAGCAGTTCTTC

V gene: TRBV7-2
clone size: NA
D gene: NA
J gene: TRBJ1-2
CDR3 protein: CASSSGRRDYGYTF
CDR3 DNA: TGTGCCAGCAGTTCAGGACGACGAGACTATGGCTACACCTTC

V gene: TRBV7-2
clone size: few
D gene: TRBD1
J gene: TRBJ1-5
CDR3 protein: CASSIQTGVSNQPQHF
CDR3 DNA: TGTGCCAGCAGCATACAAACAGGGGTTTCCAATCAGCCCCAGCATTTT

V gene: TRBV24-1
clone size: few
D gene: NA
J gene: TRBJ1-2
CDR3 protein: CATSDFQGLSGYTF
CDR3 DNA: TGTGCCACCAGTGATTTCCAGGGCTTAAGTGGCTACACCTTC

V gene: TRBV5-6
clone size: few
D gene: NA
J gene: TRBJ2-1
CDR3 protein: CASSLTSPYNEQFF
CDR3 DNA: TGTGCCAGCAGCCTTACTAGCCCCTACAATGAGCAGTTCTTC

V gene: TRBV3-1
clone size: NA
D gene: NA
J gene: TRBJ1-1
CDR3 protein: CASSQVVKTDGVTFF
CDR3 DNA: TGTGCCAGCAGCCAGGTCGTCAAAACAGATGGGGTCACTTTCTTT

V gene: TRBV6-5
clone size: NA
D gene: TRBD1
J gene: TRBJ1-6
CDR3 protein: CASSYSGTGSSYNSPLHF
CDR3 DNA: TGTGCCAGCAGTTACTCCGGGACAGGTAGCTCCTATAATTCACCCCTCCACTTT

V gene: TRBV6-1
clone size: NA
D gene: TRBD2
J gene: TRBJ2-1
CDR3 protein: CASRRSGGAINEQFF
CDR3 DNA: TGTGCCAGCAGAAGGAGCGGGGGGGCGATCAATGAGCAGTTCTTC

V gene: TRBV6-1
clone size: NA
D gene: NA
J gene: TRBJ1-2
CDR3 protein: CASSESDSSYGYTF
CDR3 DNA: TGTGCCAGCAGTGAATCGGACAGCTCCTATGGCTACACCTTC

V gene: TRBV7-7
clone size: NA
D gene: TRBD2
J gene: TRBJ2-7
CDR3 protein: CASSEPYGTSRYEQYF
CDR3 DNA: TGTGCTAGCAGCGAACCCTACGGGACTAGCCGATACGAGCAGTACTTC

V gene: TRBV5-5
clone size: NA
D gene: NA
J gene: TRBJ1-5
CDR3 protein: CASSLIAGMDLGNQPQHF
CDR3 DNA: TGTGCCAGCAGCTTGATTGCAGGGATGGATTTAGGCAATCAGCCCCAGCATTTT

V gene: TRBV25-1
clone size: NA
D gene: TRBD1
J gene: TRBJ1-2
CDR3 protein: CASSELNRGSSGYTF
CDR3 DNA: TGTGCCAGCAGTGAATTGAACAGGGGGTCTAGTGGCTACACCTTC

V gene: TRBV20-1
clone size: few
D gene: NA
J gene: TRBJ2-2
CDR3 protein: CSAARRLSTGELFF
CDR3 DNA: TGCAGTGCAGCCCGTCGACTTTCCACCGGGGAGCTGTTTTTT

V gene: TRBV7-9
clone size: few
D gene: NA
J gene: TRBJ2-3
CDR3 protein: CASSGRLLAGTDTQYF
CDR3 DNA: TGTGCCAGCAGCGGACGGTTGTTAGCGGGCACAGATACGCAGTATTTT

V gene: TRBV12-3/TRBV12-4
clone size: few
D gene: NA
J gene: TRBJ1-2
CDR3 protein: CASSFWGMDYGYTF
CDR3 DNA: TGTGCCAGCAGTTTCTGGGGCATGGACTATGGCTACACCTTC

V gene: TRBV9
clone size: few
D gene: NA
J gene: TRBJ2-1
CDR3 protein: CASSGQGRAYNEQFF
CDR3 DNA: TGTGCCAGCAGCGGTCAAGGAAGGGCGTACAATGAGCAGTTCTTC

V gene: TRBV5-6
clone size: many
D gene: TRBD2
J gene: TRBJ2-7
CDR3 protein: CASSAQYGRAYEQYF
CDR3 DNA: TGTGCCAGCAGCGCCCAATACGGGAGGGCCTACGAGCAGTACTTC

V gene: TRBV28
clone size: few
D gene: NA
J gene: TRBJ1-1
CDR3 protein: CATLSGPGRTAFF
CDR3 DNA: TGTGCCACCCTTTCAGGGCCCGGGAGAACAGCTTTCTTT

V gene: TRBV9
clone size: NA
D gene: NA
J gene: TRBJ2-7
CDR3 protein: CASSVAAAPGYEQYF
CDR3 DNA: TGTGCCAGCAGCGTAGCGGCAGCCCCAGGCTACGAGCAGTACTTC

V gene: TRBV7-8
clone size: NA
D gene: NA
J gene: TRBJ1-3
CDR3 protein: CASSHKILGNTIYF
CDR3 DNA: TGTGCCAGCAGCCACAAGATCCTCGGAAACACCATATATTTT

V gene: TRBV24-1
clone size: NA
D gene: TRBD2
J gene: TRBJ2-1
CDR3 protein: CATSDLGTSGLGEQFF
CDR3 DNA: TGTGCCACCAGTGATTTGGGGACTAGCGGACTGGGGGAGCAGTTCTTC

V gene: TRBV10-3
clone size: few
D gene: NA
J gene: TRBJ2-7
CDR3 protein: CAISDSGGRRSYEQYF
CDR3 DNA: TGTGCCATCAGTGATTCAGGCGGACGGAGGTCCTACGAGCAGTACTTC

V gene: TRBV2
clone size: NA
D gene: TRBD2
J gene: TRBJ2-1
CDR3 protein: CASSEGREYYNEQFF
CDR3 DNA: TGTGCCAGCAGTGAGGGGCGGGAGTATTACAATGAGCAGTTCTTC

V gene: TRBV20-1
clone size: NA
D gene: TRBD1
J gene: TRBJ1-5
CDR3 protein: CSARAATGGNQPQHF
CDR3 DNA: TGCAGTGCTAGAGCCGCGACAGGGGGCAATCAGCCCCAGCATTTT

V gene: TRBV5-1
clone size: NA
D gene: TRBD1
J gene: TRBJ1-1
CDR3 protein: CASSQYGTGMNTEAFF
CDR3 DNA: TGCGCCAGCAGCCAATATGGGACAGGGATGAACACTGAAGCTTTCTTT

V gene: TRBV7-8
clone size: once
D gene: NA
J gene: TRBJ2-1
CDR3 protein: CASSLAVQRPVF
CDR3 DNA: TGTGCCAGCAGCTTAGCGGTCCAGCGGCCGGTCTTC

V gene: TRBV5-1
clone size: NA
D gene: NA
J gene: TRBJ1-1
CDR3 protein: CASSQRGPTGFGTEAFF
CDR3 DNA: TGCGCCAGCAGTCAACGGGGACCAACGGGGTTCGGGACTGAAGCTTTCTTT

V gene: TRBV16
clone size: few
D gene: TRBD2
J gene: TRBJ2-3
CDR3 protein: CASSQRTSWSTDTQYF
CDR3 DNA: TGTGCCAGCAGCCAACGGACTAGCTGGAGCACAGATACGCAGTATTTT

V gene: TRBV7-2
clone size: few
D gene: TRBD1
J gene: TRBJ1-2
CDR3 protein: CASSRLRTGGGGYTF
CDR3 DNA: TGTGCCAGCAGCCGACTTCGGACAGGGGGTGGTGGCTACACCTTC

V gene: TRBV7-9
clone size: NA
D gene: TRBD1
J gene: TRBJ1-2
CDR3 protein: CASSLGGQGYTF
CDR3 DNA: TGTGCCAGCAGCTTAGGGGGACAGGGTTACACCTTC

V gene: TRBV7-6
clone size: few
D gene: NA
J gene: TRBJ2-1
CDR3 protein: CASSLAGAGMFYNEQFF
CDR3 DNA: TGTGCCAGCAGCTTAGCGGGGGCAGGGATGTTTTACAATGAGCAGTTCTTC

V gene: TRBV12-3/TRBV12-4
clone size: NA
D gene: TRBD1
J gene: TRBJ1-2
CDR3 protein: CASSTGALGCTF
CDR3 DNA: TGTGCCAGCAGTACAGGGGCGCTTGGCTGCACCTTC

V gene: TRBV20-1
clone size: NA
D gene: TRBD2
J gene: TRBJ2-5
CDR3 protein: CSARHTSGQETQYF
CDR3 DNA: TGCAGTGCTCGACACACTAGCGGACAAGAGACCCAGTACTTC

V gene: TRBV9
clone size: NA
D gene: NA
J gene: TRBJ2-7
CDR3 protein: CASSVATAEIYEQYF
CDR3 DNA: TGTGCCAGCAGCGTAGCTACGGCCGAAATCTACGAGCAGTACTTC

V gene: TRBV4-3
clone size: few
D gene: NA
J gene: TRBJ2-3
CDR3 protein: CASSQNPGQSTDTQYF
CDR3 DNA: TGCGCCAGCAGCCAGAACCCCGGACAGAGCACAGATACGCAGTATTTT

V gene: TRBV30
clone size: few
D gene: NA
J gene: TRBJ2-7
CDR3 protein: CAWSYPPYEQYF
CDR3 DNA: TGTGCCTGGAGTTACCCGCCTTACGAGCAGTACTTC

V gene: TRBV7-9
clone size: NA
D gene: TRBD2
J gene: TRBJ2-5
CDR3 protein: CASSLARGAGDQETQYF
CDR3 DNA: TGTGCCAGCAGCTTGGCGCGGGGGGCGGGGGATCAAGAGACCCAGTACTTC

V gene: TRBV20-1
clone size: few
D gene: NA
J gene: TRBJ2-7
CDR3 protein: CSARKANSYEQYF
CDR3 DNA: TGCAGTGCTAGGAAAGCGAACTCCTACGAGCAGTACTTC

V gene: TRBV30
clone size: few
D gene: NA
J gene: TRBJ2-7
CDR3 protein: CAWDPGHPREQYF
CDR3 DNA: TGTGCCTGGGACCCGGGACATCCAAGGGAGCAGTACTTC

V gene: TRBV30
clone size: NA
D gene: NA
J gene: TRBJ2-2
CDR3 protein: CAKDRGAGELFF
CDR3 DNA: TGTGCCAAAGATCGGGGTGCCGGGGAGCTGTTTTTT

V gene: TRBV7-9
clone size: NA
D gene: NA
J gene: TRBJ2-1
CDR3 protein: CASSAYMNNEQFF
CDR3 DNA: TGTGCCAGCAGCGCTTACATGAACAATGAGCAGTTCTTC

V gene: TRBV7-9
clone size: NA
D gene: NA
J gene: TRBJ1-2
CDR3 protein: CASSLDSRGYTF
CDR3 DNA: TGTGCCAGCAGCTTAGACAGCCGGGGCTACACCTTC

V gene: TRBV7-9
clone size: NA
D gene: TRBD1
J gene: TRBJ2-5
CDR3 protein: CASSFREGAQETQYF
CDR3 DNA: TGTGCCAGCAGCTTTAGAGAGGGGGCCCAAGAGACCCAGTACTTC

V gene: TRBV20-1
clone size: NA
D gene: TRBD2
J gene: TRBJ2-1
CDR3 protein: CSSLLGGNEQFF
CDR3 DNA: TGCAGTTCCCTCCTGGGGGGGAATGAGCAGTTCTTC

V gene: TRBV5-6
clone size: many
D gene: NA
J gene: TRBJ1-1
CDR3 protein: CASSFFGGAMNTEAFF
CDR3 DNA: TGTGCCAGCAGCTTCTTCGGGGGCGCGATGAACACTGAAGCTTTCTTT